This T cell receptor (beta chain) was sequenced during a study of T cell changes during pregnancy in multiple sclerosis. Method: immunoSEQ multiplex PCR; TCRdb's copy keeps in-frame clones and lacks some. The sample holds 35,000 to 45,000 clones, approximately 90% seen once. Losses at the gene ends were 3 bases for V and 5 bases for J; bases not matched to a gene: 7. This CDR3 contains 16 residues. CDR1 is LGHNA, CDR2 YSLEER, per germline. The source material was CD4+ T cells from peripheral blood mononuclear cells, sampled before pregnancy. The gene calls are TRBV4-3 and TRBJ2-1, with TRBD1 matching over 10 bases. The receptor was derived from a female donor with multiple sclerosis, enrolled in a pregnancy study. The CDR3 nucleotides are TGCGCCAGCAGCCAGGACGAGACAGGGGGCCACAATGAGCAGTTCTTC. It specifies CASSQDETGGHNEQFF.